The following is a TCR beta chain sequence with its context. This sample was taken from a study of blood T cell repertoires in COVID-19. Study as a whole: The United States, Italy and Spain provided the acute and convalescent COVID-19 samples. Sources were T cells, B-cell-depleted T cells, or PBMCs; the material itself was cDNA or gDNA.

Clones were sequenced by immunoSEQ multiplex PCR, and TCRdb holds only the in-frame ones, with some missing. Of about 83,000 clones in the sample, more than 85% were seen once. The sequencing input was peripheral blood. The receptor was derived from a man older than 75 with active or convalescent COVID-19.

The DNA of the CDR3 is TGTGCCAGCTCACGCCTACAGCTCAATCAGCCCCAGCATTTT. It translates to CASSRLQLNQPQHF. J is TRBJ1-5 and V is TRBV18; D remains ambiguous. Trimming left V 4 bases short and J 3 bases short, with 10 bases between. Per the germline V gene, CDR1 is KGHSH and CDR2 is LQKENI. CDR3 length equals 14 residues.